What follows are 25 T cell receptor beta chains derived from one specimen sequenced in a study of regulatory T cells in long-lasting Graves disease. Assembly of TCR beta libraries relied on iRepertoire HTBI primers together with Arm-PCR of CDR3 regions. From the multiplex PCR reads, TCRdb called clonotypes with MiXCR, one entry per CDR3 protein. This sample has roughly 300,000 distinct CDR3 sequences; 20% occur once, and the top ten carry less than 35%. Time point meaning: persistent/refractory GD, antithyroid drugs over 5 years with positive TRAb. There was RNA extracted from PBMCs, and the TCR library was made from it. This sample comprised peripheral blood mononuclear cells (PBMCs), obtained when the disease was refractory, from a patient treated with antithyroid drugs. The receptors were gathered from a female donor with Graves disease.

The chain employs TRBV12-3 or TRBV12-4 and TRBJ2-3, with TRBD1 identical over 7 bases. V lost 8 bases to trimming and J lost 3 bases; unmatched junction nucleotides: 8. This CDR3 contains 14 residues. CDR3 bases: TGTGCCAGCTCTGACAGGGACCTAACAGATACGCAGTATTTT. Translated, it gives CASSDRDLTDTQYF.

The V and J genes are TRBV24-1 and TRBJ2-2; no clear D gene. Trimming removed 7 bases at V and 4 bases at J, with 9 bases between. The CDR3 is 13 amino acids. Germline CDR1 is KGHDR and CDR2 is SFDVKD. CDR3 in DNA: TGTGCCACCAGCTCAGACTTCACCGGGGAGCTGTTTTTT. The encoded protein is CATSSDFTGELFF.

CDR3 protein: CASTQGAESLNEQFF. As DNA, the CDR3 is TGTGCCAGCACACAGGGGGCGGAATCTCTCAATGAGCAGTTCTTC. The chain employs TRBV6-1 and TRBJ2-5, with 9 bases that match TRBD1. TRBJ2-1 matches the DNA end more closely, so the J call is doubtful. This CDR3 comprises 15 residues. Germline loops: CDR1 MNHNS, CDR2 SASEGT.

The rearrangement links TRBV5-1 to TRBJ1-2, with 7 positions matching TRBD1. The trim removed 1 base at V and 4 bases at J, leaving 16 bases unmatched. The CDR3 has 18 amino acids. Germline-derived CDR1 and CDR2 are SGHRS and YFSETQ. The CDR3 nucleotides are TGCGCCAGCAGCTTGAACCGGGACAGCCTTTTCGGTCGCTATGGCTACACCTTC. Protein: CASSLNRDSLFGRYGYTF.

This clonotype was counted between two and nine times. The chain uses TRBV20-1 and TRBJ2-7, with 8 nucleotides matching TRBD2. Germline assignment: CDR1 DFQATT and CDR2 SNEGSKA (reference sequence). CDR3 length equals 14 residues. The V segment lost 3 bases and the J segment 1 base; nucleotides outside the gene matches: 5. The chain's CDR3 is CSARIAGLSYEQYF. The CDR3 nucleotides are TGCAGTGCTAGGATAGCGGGGCTTTCCTACGAGCAGTACTTC.

The chain has TRBV20-1 and TRBJ2-1; 9 nucleotides match TRBD2. The CDR3 extends over 15 amino acids. J gave up 2 bases and V 2 bases, and 4 bases lay outside the gene matches. Per the germline V gene, CDR1 is DFQATT and CDR2 is SNEGSKA (reference sequence). The CDR3 DNA is TGCAGTGCTAGACGGCGGGAGGGGGCCTACAATGAGCAGTTCTTC. As protein: CSARRREGAYNEQFF.

About this clonotype: A far larger clone is a single base away, which makes a read error likely. This sequence joins TRBV2 and TRBJ2-7; TRBD1 aligns across 8 bases. CDR3 length: 13 amino acids. Per germline, CDR1 SNHLY and CDR2 FYNNEI. Written as DNA, the CDR3 is TGTGCCAGCAGCCAGGGACAGGACTACGGGCAGTACTTC. Translating gives CASSQGQDYGQYF.

This clonotype was counted at least ten times. The gene calls are TRBV29-1 and TRBJ1-1; TRBD1 matches 7 bases. Germline V gives CDR1 SQVTM, CDR2 ANQGSEA. J was trimmed by 0 bases and V by 6 bases; bases with no gene match: 7. The CDR3 covers 14 residues. The DNA for the CDR3 is TGCAGCGTCGCGGTACAGGGGATGAACACTGAAGCTTTCTTT. Translating it yields CSVAVQGMNTEAFF. Full variable domain (remainder filled in from reference TRBV29-1 and TRBJ1-1): SAVISQKPSRDICQRGTSLTIQCQVDSQVTMMFWYRQQPGQSLTLIATANQGSEATYESGFVIDKFPISRPNLTFSTLTVSNMSPEDSSIYLCSVAVQGMNTEAFFGQGTRLTVV.

This chain uses TRBV13 with TRBJ1-2; no clear D gene. The CDR3 is 14 residues long. Germline CDR1 reads PRHDT; CDR2 reads FYEKMQ (reference sequence). Trimming stripped 8 bases from V and 8 bases from J, with 21 bases between. The DNA of the CDR3 is TGTGCCAGCGAAGAACGGCAGTCCGCTATGGGCTACACCTTC. As protein: CASEERQSAMGYTF.

This chain uses TRBV12-3 or TRBV12-4 with TRBJ1-1, with no clear D. V was shortened by 1 base and J by 2 bases, with 17 bases between the two germline ends. The CDR3 extends over 17 amino acids. CDR3 residues: CASSLVWLRSHNTEAFF. CDR3 bases: TGTGCCAGCAGTTTAGTGTGGTTGAGGTCACATAACACTGAAGCTTTCTTT.

The sample holds many counts of this clonotype. The chain carries TRBV29-1 and TRBJ2-7; D remains ambiguous. The ends were cut back, 5 bases at V and 5 bases at J, with 10 bases in the middle. The germline V gene encodes CDR1 SQVTM and CDR2 ANQGSEA. This CDR3 is built from 11 residues. CDR3 sequence: CSVRRADEQYF. CDR3 coding DNA: TGCAGCGTTAGAAGGGCAGACGAGCAGTACTTC.

This chain uses TRBV20-1 with TRBJ2-3; no clear D gene. Germline V gives CDR1 DFQATT, CDR2 SNEGSKA (reference sequence). This CDR3 contains 13 residues. Trimming pared 4 bases from V and 4 bases from J, leaving 12 bases between. The CDR3: CSANFLSADTQYF. The DNA for the CDR3 is TGCAGTGCTAACTTCCTATCGGCAGATACGCAGTATTTT.

The chain is built from TRBV15 and TRBJ2-5, with TRBD2 matching over 9 bases. The DNA matches TRBJ2-1 better at its end, which makes the J call doubtful. Germline CDR1 reads LNHNV; CDR2 reads YYDKDF (reference sequence). CDR3 length: 14 residues. The CDR3 here is CATSRVAGVNEQFF. In DNA form, the CDR3 reads TGTGCCACCAGCAGAGTAGCGGGAGTCAATGAGCAGTTCTTC.

The chain couples TRBV7-6 to TRBJ2-7, with a possible D match to TRBD1 (6 bases). Trimming removed 5 bases at V and 4 bases at J, with 15 bases between. The CDR3 spans 14 residues. Germline V gives CDR1 SGHVS, CDR2 FNYEAQ. This CDR3 reads CASSPDRGEYEQYF. The CDR3, as DNA: TGTGCCAGCAGCCCGGACAGAGGAGAATACGAGCAGTACTTC.

This clonotype occurred a few times. The chain combines TRBV12-5 with TRBJ1-1; the match to TRBD1 covers 7 bases. Trimming removed 4 bases from V and 6 bases from J; junction bases left unmatched: 5. CDR3 length equals 13 residues. Looked up from germline, CDR1 is LGHNT and CDR2 is FRNRAP. This CDR3 is CASGWDTGAEAFF. The CDR3 region has the DNA TGTGCTAGTGGTTGGGACACAGGGGCTGAAGCTTTCTTT.

This clonotype occurred a few times. This chain connects TRBV7-2 to TRBJ1-6; D gene uncertain. V dropped 3 bases and J dropped 7 bases, with 7 bases sitting between them. The CDR3 is 13 amino acids. Germline V lookup: CDR1 SGHTA, CDR2 FQGNSA. The CDR3, as DNA: TGTGCCAGCAGCTTGGTAGAGAATTCACCCCTCCACTTT. It translates to CASSLVENSPLHF.

This clonotype was detected many times. The rearrangement links TRBV12-3 or TRBV12-4 to TRBJ2-7; D is possibly TRBD2 (5 bases). This CDR3 spans 14 amino acids. Between the trimmed V and J ends, which lost 6 bases and 6 bases, there was a span of 18 bases. The DNA for the CDR3 is TGTGCCAGCAGCTCCGCTTGGCGGGCGGCCGAGCAGTACTTC. Protein: CASSSAWRAAEQYF.

In its sample, this clonotype was seen a few times. The chain has TRBV12-3 or TRBV12-4 and TRBJ2-1; 14 positions match TRBD2. The V and J ends lost 6 bases and 12 bases, in that order; junction bases with no gene match: 16. This CDR3 has 17 residues. In DNA, the CDR3 is TGTGCCAGCAGCCGGGGACTAGCGGGGGTCGCCCGAATTAGGCAGTTCTTC. It codes for CASSRGLAGVARIRQFF.

This clonotype has only a few counts. The V gene is TRBV20-1, the J gene TRBJ2-1, with D uncertain. The CDR3 totals 13 residues. CDR1 and CDR2 (germline): DFQATT, SNEGSKA (reference sequence). Trimming took off 1 base at V and 5 bases at J, with 9 bases between the two ends. The CDR3: CSARVYRNNEQFF. Written as DNA, the CDR3 is TGCAGTGCTAGAGTTTACAGAAACAATGAGCAGTTCTTC.

Turning to this clonotype: Germline and junction disagree at one end, which may indicate a read error. V gene TRBV6-2 or TRBV6-3 combines with J gene TRBJ2-7, with D possibly TRBD2 on 6 matching bases. The germline V gene has CDR1 MNHEY and CDR2 SVGEGT. The CDR3 sequence is 14 residues long. CDR3 loop: CAGSNPGVPYEQYF. The CDR3 DNA sequence: TGTGCCGGCAGTAACCCGGGGGTACCCTACGAGCAGTACTTC.

In regard to this clonotype: A much bigger clone sits one base away, suggesting this may be a read error. The V call is TRBV20-1, the J call TRBJ1-3, with D uncertain. CDR3 length equals 14 residues. Germline CDR1 DFQATT, CDR2 SNEGSKA (reference sequence). The CDR3 DNA is TGCAGTGCTATCATCAGCGACTCTGGAGACACCATATATTTT. This gives the protein CSAIISDSGDTIYF.

The chain couples TRBV29-1 to TRBJ2-7; 7 bases are shared with TRBD2. Germline-derived CDR1 and CDR2 are SQVTM and ANQGSEA. This CDR3 has 13 amino acids. The ends lost 7 bases at V and 3 bases at J; junction bases unmatched: 9. The CDR3 region has the DNA TGCAGCGACAACCGGGACTATCACTACGAGCAGTACTTC. This gives the protein CSDNRDYHYEQYF.

The chain has TRBV25-1 and TRBJ2-7; D ambiguous. Germline-derived CDR1 and CDR2 are MGHDK and SYGVNS. The length of the CDR3 is 14 residues. Trimming pared 5 bases from V and 0 bases from J, leaving 11 bases between. The CDR3 DNA is TGTGCCAGCAGTTCTCCCCCAAACTCCTACGAGCAGTACTTC. Protein: CASSSPPNSYEQYF.

This clonotype was seen many times. The junction departs from germline at one end; a sequencing error may be responsible. The chain is built from TRBV6-1 and TRBJ1-4; maybe TRBD1 (5 bases). The germline gives CDR1 MNHNS, CDR2 SASEGT. CDR3 length equals 15 residues. CDR3 sequence (DNA): TGTGCCGGCAGCCATACGGGACGGTGGAATGAAAAACTGTTTTTT. It specifies CAGSHTGRWNEKLFF.

This clonotype was observed at least ten times. The chain joins TRBV7-2 to TRBJ1-2; no firm D call. The V end lost 5 bases, the J end lost 3 bases, and 4 bases lay between the germline ends. This CDR3 spans 11 amino acids. Germline assignment: CDR1 SGHTA and CDR2 FQGNSA. The CDR3 is CASSNYYGYTF. CDR3 nucleotide sequence: TGTGCCAGCAGCAACTACTATGGCTACACCTTC.